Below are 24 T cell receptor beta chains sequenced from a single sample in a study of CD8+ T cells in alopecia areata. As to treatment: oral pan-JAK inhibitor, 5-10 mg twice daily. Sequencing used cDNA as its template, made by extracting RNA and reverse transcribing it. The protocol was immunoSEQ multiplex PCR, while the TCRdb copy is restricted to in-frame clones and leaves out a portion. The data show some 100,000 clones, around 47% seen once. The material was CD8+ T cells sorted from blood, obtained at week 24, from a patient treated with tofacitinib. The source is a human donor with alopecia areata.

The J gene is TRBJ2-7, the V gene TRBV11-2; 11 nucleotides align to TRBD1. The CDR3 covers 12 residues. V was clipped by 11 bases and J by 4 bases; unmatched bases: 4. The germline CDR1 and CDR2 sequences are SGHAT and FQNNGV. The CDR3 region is CAVGTGGYEQYF. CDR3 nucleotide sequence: TGTGCCGTCGGGACAGGGGGTTACGAGCAGTACTTC.

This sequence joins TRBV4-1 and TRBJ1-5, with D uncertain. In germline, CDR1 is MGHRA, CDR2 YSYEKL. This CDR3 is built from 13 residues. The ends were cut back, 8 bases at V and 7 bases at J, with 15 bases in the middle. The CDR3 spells CASATSGGQPQHF. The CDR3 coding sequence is TGCGCCAGCGCAACGTCAGGAGGCCAGCCCCAGCATTTT.

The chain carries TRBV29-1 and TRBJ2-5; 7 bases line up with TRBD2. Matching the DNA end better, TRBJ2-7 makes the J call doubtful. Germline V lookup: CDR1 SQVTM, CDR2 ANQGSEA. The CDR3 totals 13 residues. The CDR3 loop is CSAQEGGDYEQYF. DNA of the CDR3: TGCAGCGCACAGGAGGGAGGGGACTACGAGCAGTACTTC.

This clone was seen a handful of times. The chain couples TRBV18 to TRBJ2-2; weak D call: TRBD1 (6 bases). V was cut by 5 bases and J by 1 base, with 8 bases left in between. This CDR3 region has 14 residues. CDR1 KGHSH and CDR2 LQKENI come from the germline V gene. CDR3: CASSATGNTGELFF. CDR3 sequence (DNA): TGTGCCAGCTCAGCGACAGGGAACACCGGGGAGCTGTTTTTT.

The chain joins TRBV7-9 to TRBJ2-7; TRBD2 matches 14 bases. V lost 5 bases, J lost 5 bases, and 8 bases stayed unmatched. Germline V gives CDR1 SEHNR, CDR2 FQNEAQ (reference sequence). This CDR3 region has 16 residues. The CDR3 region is CASSPRTSGRLHEQYF. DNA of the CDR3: TGTGCCAGCAGCCCTAGGACTAGCGGGAGGTTACACGAGCAGTACTTC.

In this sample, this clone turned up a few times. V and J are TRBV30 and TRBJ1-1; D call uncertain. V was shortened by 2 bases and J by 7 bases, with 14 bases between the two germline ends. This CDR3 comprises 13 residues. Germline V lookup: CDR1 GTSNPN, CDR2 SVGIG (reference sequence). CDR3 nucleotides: TGTGCCTGGAGTCCCGGTGCACCCAGTGAAGCTTTCTTT. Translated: CAWSPGAPSEAFF.

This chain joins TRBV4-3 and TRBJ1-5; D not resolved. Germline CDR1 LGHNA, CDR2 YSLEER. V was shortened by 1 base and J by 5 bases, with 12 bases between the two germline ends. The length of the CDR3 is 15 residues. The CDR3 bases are TGCGCCAGCAGCCAAGTTGTGTCTTTCCATCAGCCCCAGCATTTT. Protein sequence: CASSQVVSFHQPQHF.

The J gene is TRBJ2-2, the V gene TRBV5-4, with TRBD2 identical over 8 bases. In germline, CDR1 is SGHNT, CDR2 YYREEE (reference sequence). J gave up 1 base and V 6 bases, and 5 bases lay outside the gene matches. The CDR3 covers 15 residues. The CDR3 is CASMSGRGNTGELFF. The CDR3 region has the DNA TGTGCCAGCATGAGCGGGAGAGGGAACACCGGGGAGCTGTTTTTT.

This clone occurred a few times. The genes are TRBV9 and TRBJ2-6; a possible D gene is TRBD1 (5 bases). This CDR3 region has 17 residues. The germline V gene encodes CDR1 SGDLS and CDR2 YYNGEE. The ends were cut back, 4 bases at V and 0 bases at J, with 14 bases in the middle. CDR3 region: CASSQGVISSGANVLTF. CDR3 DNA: TGTGCCAGCAGCCAAGGGGTAATTTCCTCTGGGGCCAACGTCCTGACTTTC. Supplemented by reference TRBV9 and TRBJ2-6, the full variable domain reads DSGVTQTPKHLITATGQRVTLRCSPRSGDLSVYWYQQSLDQGLQFLIQYYNGEERAKGNILERFSAQQFPDLHSELNLSSLELGDSALYFCASSQGVISSGANVLTFGAGSRLTVL.

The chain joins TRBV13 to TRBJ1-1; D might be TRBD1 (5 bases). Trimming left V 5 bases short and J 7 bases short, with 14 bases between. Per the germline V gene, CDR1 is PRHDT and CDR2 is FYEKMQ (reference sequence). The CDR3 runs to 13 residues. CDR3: CASSPGPGGEAFF. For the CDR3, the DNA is TGTGCCAGCAGCCCGGGACCGGGGGGTGAAGCTTTCTTT.

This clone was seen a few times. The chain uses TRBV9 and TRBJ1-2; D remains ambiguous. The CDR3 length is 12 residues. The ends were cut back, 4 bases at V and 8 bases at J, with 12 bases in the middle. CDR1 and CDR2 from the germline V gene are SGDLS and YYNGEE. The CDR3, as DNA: TGTGCCAGCAGCTCGAACTTTGAGGGCTACACCTTC. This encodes CASSSNFEGYTF. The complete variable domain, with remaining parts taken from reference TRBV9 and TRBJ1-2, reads DSGVTQTPKHLITATGQRVTLRCSPRSGDLSVYWYQQSLDQGLQFLIQYYNGEERAKGNILERFSAQQFPDLHSELNLSSLELGDSALYFCASSSNFEGYTFGSGTRLTVV.

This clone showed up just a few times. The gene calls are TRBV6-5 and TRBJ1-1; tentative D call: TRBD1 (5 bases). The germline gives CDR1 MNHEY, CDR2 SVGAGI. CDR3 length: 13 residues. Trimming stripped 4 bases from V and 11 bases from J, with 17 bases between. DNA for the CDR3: TGTGCCAGCAGTTTGGGGGAGGACAAAGGGGCTTTCTTT. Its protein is CASSLGEDKGAFF.

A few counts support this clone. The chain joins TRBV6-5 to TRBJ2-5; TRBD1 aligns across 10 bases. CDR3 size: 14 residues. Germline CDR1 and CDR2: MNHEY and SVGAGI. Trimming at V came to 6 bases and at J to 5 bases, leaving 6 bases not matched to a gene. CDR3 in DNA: TGTGCCAGCAGGGGGGACAGGGGCCTGGAGACCCAGTACTTC. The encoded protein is CASRGDRGLETQYF.

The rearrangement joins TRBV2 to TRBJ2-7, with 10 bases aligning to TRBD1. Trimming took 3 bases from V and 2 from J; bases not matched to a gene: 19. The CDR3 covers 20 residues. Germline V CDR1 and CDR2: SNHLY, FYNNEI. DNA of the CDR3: TGTGCCAGCAGTGAGACCCACACAGGGACAGGGGAGCGGGCACCCTACGAGCAGTACTTC. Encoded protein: CASSETHTGTGERAPYEQYF. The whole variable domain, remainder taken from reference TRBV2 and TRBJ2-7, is EPEVTQTPSHQVTQMGQEVILRCVPISNHLYFYWYRQILGQKVEFLVSFYNNEISEKSEIFDDQFSVERPDGSNFTLKIRSTKLEDSAMYFCASSETHTGTGERAPYEQYFGPGTRLTVT.

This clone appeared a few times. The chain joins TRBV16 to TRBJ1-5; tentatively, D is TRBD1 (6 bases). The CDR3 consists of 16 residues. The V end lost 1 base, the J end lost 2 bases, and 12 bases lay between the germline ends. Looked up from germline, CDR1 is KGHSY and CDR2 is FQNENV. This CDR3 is CASSQFTGTGNQPQHF. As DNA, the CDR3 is TGTGCCAGCAGCCAATTTACAGGGACGGGCAATCAGCCCCAGCATTTT. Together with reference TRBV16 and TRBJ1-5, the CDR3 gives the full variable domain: GEEVAQTPKHLVRGEGQKAKLYCAPIKGHSYVFWYQQVLKNEFKFLISFQNENVFDETGMPKERFSAKCLPNSPCSLEIQATKLEDSAVYFCASSQFTGTGNQPQHFGDGTRLSIL.

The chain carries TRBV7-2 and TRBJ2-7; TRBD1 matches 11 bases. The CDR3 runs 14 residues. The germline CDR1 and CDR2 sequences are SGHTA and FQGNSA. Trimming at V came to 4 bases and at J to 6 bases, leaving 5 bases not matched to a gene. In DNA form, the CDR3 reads TGTGCCAGCAGCTCTGGACAGGGGGCGTTCGAGCAGTACTTC. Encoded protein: CASSSGQGAFEQYF.

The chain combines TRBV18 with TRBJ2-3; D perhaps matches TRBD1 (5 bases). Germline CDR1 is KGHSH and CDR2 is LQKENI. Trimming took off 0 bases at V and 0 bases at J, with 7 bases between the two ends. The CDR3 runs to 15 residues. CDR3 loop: CASSPPRQSTDTQYF. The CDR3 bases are TGTGCCAGCTCACCACCGAGACAGAGCACAGATACGCAGTATTTT. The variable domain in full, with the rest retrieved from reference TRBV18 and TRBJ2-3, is NAGVMQNPRHLVRRRGQEARLRCSPMKGHSHVYWYRQLPEEGLKFMVYLQKENIIDESGMPKERFSAEFPKEGPSILRIQQVVRGDSAAYFCASSPPRQSTDTQYFGPGTRLTVL.

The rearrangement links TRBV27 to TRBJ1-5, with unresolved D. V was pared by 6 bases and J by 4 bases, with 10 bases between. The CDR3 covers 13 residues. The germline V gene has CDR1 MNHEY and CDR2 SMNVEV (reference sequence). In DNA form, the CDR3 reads TGTGCCAGCAGCGCTACGGTGAATCAGCCCCAGCATTTT. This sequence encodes CASSATVNQPQHF.

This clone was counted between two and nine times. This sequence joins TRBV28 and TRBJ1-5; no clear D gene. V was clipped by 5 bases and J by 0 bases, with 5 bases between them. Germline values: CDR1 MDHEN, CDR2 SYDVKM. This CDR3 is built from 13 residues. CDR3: CASSGDSNQPQHF. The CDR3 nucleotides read TGTGCCAGCAGTGGGGATAGCAATCAGCCCCAGCATTTT.

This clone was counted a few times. The CDR3 DNA sequence: TGCAGCGTTGAAGACCCCTTGGGGACTAGCGGGACCTCCTACGAGCAGTACTTC. It translates to CSVEDPLGTSGTSYEQYF. The rearrangement uses TRBV29-1 and TRBJ2-7; the match to TRBD2 covers 13 bases. Germline V gene lookup returns CDR1 SQVTM and CDR2 ANQGSEA. V was clipped by 0 bases and J by 0 bases; unmatched bases: 8. The CDR3 is made up of 18 amino acids.

The CDR3 DNA reads as TGTGCCAGCAGCGTTACTAGCGGGGGTGCAGATACGCAGTATTTT. Amino acids: CASSVTSGGADTQYF. The rearrangement uses TRBV9 and TRBJ2-3; 11 bases are shared with TRBD2. In germline, CDR1 is SGDLS, CDR2 YYNGEE. Trimming took 2 bases from V and 4 from J; bases not matched to a gene: 3. The CDR3 runs 15 residues.

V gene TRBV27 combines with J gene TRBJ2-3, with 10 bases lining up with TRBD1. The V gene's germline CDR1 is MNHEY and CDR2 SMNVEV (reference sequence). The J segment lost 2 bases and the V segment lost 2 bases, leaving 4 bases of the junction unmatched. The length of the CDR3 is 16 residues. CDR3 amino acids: CASSLLGTGDTDTQYF. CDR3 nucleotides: TGTGCCAGCAGTTTACTTGGGACAGGGGACACAGATACGCAGTATTTT.

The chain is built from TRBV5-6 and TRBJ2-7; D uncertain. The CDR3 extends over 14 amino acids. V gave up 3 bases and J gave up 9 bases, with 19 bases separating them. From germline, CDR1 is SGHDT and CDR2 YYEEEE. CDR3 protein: CASSSPPGVLGQYF. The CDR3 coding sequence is TGTGCCAGCAGCTCACCTCCAGGCGTGCTGGGGCAGTACTTC.

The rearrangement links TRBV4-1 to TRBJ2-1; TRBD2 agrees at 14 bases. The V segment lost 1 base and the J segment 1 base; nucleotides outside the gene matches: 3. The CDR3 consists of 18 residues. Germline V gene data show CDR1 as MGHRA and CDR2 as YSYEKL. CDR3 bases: TGCGCCAGCAGCCAAGGACTAGCGGGAGGGAAATCCTACAATGAGCAGTTCTTC. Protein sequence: CASSQGLAGGKSYNEQFF.